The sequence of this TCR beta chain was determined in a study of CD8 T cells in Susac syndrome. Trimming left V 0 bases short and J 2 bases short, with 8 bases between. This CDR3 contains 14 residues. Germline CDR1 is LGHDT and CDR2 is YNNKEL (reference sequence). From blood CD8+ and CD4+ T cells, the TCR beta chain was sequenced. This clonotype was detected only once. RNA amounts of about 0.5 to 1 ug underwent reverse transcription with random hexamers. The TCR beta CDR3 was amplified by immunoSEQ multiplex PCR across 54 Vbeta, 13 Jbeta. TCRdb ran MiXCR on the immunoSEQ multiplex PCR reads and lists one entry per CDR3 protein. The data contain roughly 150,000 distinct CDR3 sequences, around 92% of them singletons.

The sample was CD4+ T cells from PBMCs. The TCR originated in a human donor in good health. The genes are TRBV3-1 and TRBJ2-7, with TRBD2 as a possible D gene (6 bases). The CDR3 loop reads CASSQDRLAYEQYF. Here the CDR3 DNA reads TGTGCCAGCAGCCAAGATAGACTAGCCTACGAGCAGTACTTC.